These T cell receptor beta chains were read from a single sample in a study of T cells in Graves' hyperthyroidism and ophthalmopathy. TCRdb reprocessed the multiplex PCR reads via MiXCR and lists one record per CDR3 protein. Of a few hundred thousand distinct CDR3 sequences listed, more than 15% are singletons. The sequenced material came from blood. Receptors were obtained from a woman aged 25 to 39 with Graves' hyperthyroidism. CDR3s include the opening cysteine and the closing phenylalanine or tryptophan. The D gene is left open where the match is weak. Clone size is given for some rows only: seen once, a few or many times, or a class if the clone is expanded.

TRBJ2-7,many,NA,TRBV6-1,CASSAPAQPYEQYF,TGTGCCAGCAGTGCCCCAGCCCAGCCCTACGAGCAGTACTTC
TRBJ2-1,NA,NA,TRBV15,CATSRDGRALEFF,TGTGCCACCAGCAGAGACGGGAGAGCCTTAGAGTTCTTC
TRBJ1-2,few,TRBD1,TRBV30,CAGKGQEGYGYTF,TGTGCCGGAAAAGGACAGGAAGGCTATGGCTACACCTTC
TRBJ2-1,NA,TRBD1,TRBV3-1,CASSQAPGQVLRTEQFF,TGTGCCAGCAGCCAGGCCCCGGGACAGGTCCTAAGGACTGAGCAGTTCTTC
TRBJ2-1,many,TRBD2,TRBV19,CASSTWGLAGDVSYNEQFF,TGTGCCAGTAGTACATGGGGGCTAGCGGGAGACGTCTCCTACAATGAGCAGTTCTTC
TRBJ2-2,many,NA,TRBV11-3,CASSSRLGTGELFF,TGTGCCAGCAGCTCCCGATTGGGTACCGGGGAGCTGTTTTTT
TRBJ2-7,many,TRBD2,TRBV7-2,CASSLGGGIREQYF,TGTGCCAGCAGCTTAGGGGGGGGGATTCGGGAGCAGTACTTC
TRBJ2-1,many,TRBD2,TRBV12-3/TRBV12-4,CASSLTGGPSYNEQFF,TGTGCCAGCAGTTTAACGGGAGGCCCGTCATACAATGAGCAGTTCTTC
TRBJ2-1,NA,TRBD2,TRBV20-1,CSARAPTSPSGGPYNEQFF,TGCAGTGCTAGAGCCCCAACCTCACCTAGCGGGGGGCCCTACAATGAGCAGTTCTTC
TRBJ2-1,NA,TRBD2,TRBV7-9,CASSAWTSGLNNEQFF,TGTGCCAGCAGCGCTTGGACTAGCGGGCTTAACAATGAGCAGTTCTTC
TRBJ2-7,NA,TRBD2,TRBV27,CASTRVAGQYNEQYF,TGTGCCAGCACCCGAGTAGCGGGCCAGTACAATGAGCAGTACTTC
TRBJ2-3,many,NA,TRBV7-2,CASSLSGYTDTQYF,TGTGCCAGCAGCTTATCAGGGTACACAGATACGCAGTATTTT
TRBJ2-7,NA,NA,TRBV10-3,CAISPQGYEQYF,TGTGCCATCAGTCCCCAGGGCTACGAGCAGTACTTC
TRBJ2-1,many,NA,TRBV13,CASSSDVDEQFF,TGTGCCAGCAGTTCCGACGTGGATGAGCAGTTCTTC
TRBJ2-7,NA,TRBD2,TRBV20-1,CSAPGGGSTYEQYF,TGCAGTGCTCCCGGGGGGGGCTCAACCTACGAGCAGTACTTC
TRBJ1-1,NA,NA,TRBV6-1,CASSEWGEGTEAFF,TGTGCCAGCAGTGAGTGGGGAGAAGGGACTGAAGCTTTCTTT
TRBJ2-7,few,TRBD2,TRBV29-1,CSVEGLAGRYEQYF,TGCAGCGTCGAAGGACTAGCGGGACGATACGAGCAGTACTTC
TRBJ2-1,many,TRBD1,TRBV7-9,CASSLGSGQSYNEQFF,TGTGCCAGCAGCTTGGGTTCGGGACAGAGTTACAATGAGCAGTTCTTC
TRBJ2-1,few,NA,TRBV19,CASSIGGNSYNEQFF,TGTGCCAGTAGTATCGGCGGAAACTCCTACAATGAGCAGTTCTTC
TRBJ2-3,many,NA,TRBV10-3,CAITRGVGTDTQYF,TGTGCCATCACAAGGGGGGTGGGGACAGATACGCAGTATTTT
TRBJ1-4,few,NA,TRBV9,CASSNRDRENEKLFF,TGTGCCAGCAGCAACCGGGACCGAGAGAATGAAAAACTGTTTTTT
TRBJ2-1,few,TRBD2,TRBV7-3,CASSLKPWDRAGTSGYNEQFF,TGTGCCAGCAGCTTAAAACCCTGGGACAGGGCCGGGACTAGCGGTTACAATGAGCAGTTCTTC
TRBJ1-4,many,NA,TRBV11-2,CASSLEQNYEKLFF,TGTGCCAGCAGCTTAGAACAGAATTATGAAAAACTGTTTTTT
TRBJ2-5,many,NA,TRBV20-1,CSALGGETQYF,TGCAGTGCGTTGGGGGGAGAGACCCAGTACTTC
TRBJ1-1,many,NA,TRBV12-3/TRBV12-4,CASTKAGRTTEAFF,TGTGCCAGCACCAAGGCAGGGCGAACAACTGAAGCTTTCTTT
TRBJ1-2,many,NA,TRBV3-1,CASSQDNRGASGYTF,TGTGCCAGCAGCCAAGATAATCGGGGGGCTAGTGGCTACACCTTC
TRBJ2-1,few,TRBD2,TRBV9,CASSVVQGLVNSIDSYNEQFF,TGTGCCAGCAGCGTAGTACAAGGACTAGTTAATTCTATTGACTCCTACAATGAGCAGTTCTTC
TRBJ2-5,few,TRBD1,TRBV6-2/TRBV6-3,CASRGRDRGNIETQYF,TGTGCCAGCAGGGGCCGGGACAGGGGAAATATAGAGACCCAGTACTTC
TRBJ1-2,NA,NA,TRBV2,CASRTGGHTF,TGTGCCAGCAGGACGGGAGGCCACACCTTC
TRBJ2-7,few,TRBD1,TRBV4-1,CASSLLGQAYEQYF,TGCGCCAGCAGCCTGCTCGGACAGGCCTACGAGCAGTACTTC
TRBJ1-4,many,NA,TRBV2,CASSESPAGKLFF,TGTGCCAGCAGTGAAAGCCCGGCGGGAAAACTGTTTTTT
TRBJ2-7,many,TRBD2,TRBV7-9,CASSTSSGAYEQYF,TGTGCCAGCAGCACCTCTAGCGGAGCCTACGAGCAGTACTTC